What follows is one T cell receptor beta chain and its context. Its antigen is currently unknown. Assay used: immunoSEQ multiplex PCR; TCRdb lists only in-frame clones, some missing. The table includes around 330,000 clones, about 74% detected once. The data originate from a study of shared clonotypes between healthy human individuals. CDR3 length equals 14 residues. Germline V gene lookup returns CDR1 SNHLY and CDR2 FYNNEI. V lost 2 bases and J lost 6, with 13 bases in between. Study-level findings and limits: Only blood samples were collected, and tissue repertoires likely differ. Generation probabilities of non-shared clonotypes were lower (relative to those shared by all four donors).

A CD45RA-negative memory subset and a CD45RA+ naive subset were separated from the CD4+ cells. This clonotype was sampled from a man younger than 40 in good health. The chain joins TRBV2 to TRBJ1-2; D gene unclear. Sample: memory CD4+ T cells sorted from blood. Subset noted: CD45RA-negative fraction. CDR3 coding DNA: TGTGCCAGCAGTGAAAACGCGGCAGACCATGGCTACACCTTC. Encoded protein: CASSENAADHGYTF.